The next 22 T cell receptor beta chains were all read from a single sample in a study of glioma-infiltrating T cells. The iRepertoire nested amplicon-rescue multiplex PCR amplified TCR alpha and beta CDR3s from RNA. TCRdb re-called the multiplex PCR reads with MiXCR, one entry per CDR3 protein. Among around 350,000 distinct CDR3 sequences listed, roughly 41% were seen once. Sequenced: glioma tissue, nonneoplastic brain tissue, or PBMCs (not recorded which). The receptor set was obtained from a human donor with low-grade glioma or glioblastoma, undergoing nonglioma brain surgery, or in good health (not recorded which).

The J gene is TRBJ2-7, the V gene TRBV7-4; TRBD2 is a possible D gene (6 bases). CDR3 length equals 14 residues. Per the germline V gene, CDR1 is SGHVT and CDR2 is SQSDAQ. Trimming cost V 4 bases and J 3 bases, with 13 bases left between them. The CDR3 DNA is TGTGCCAGCAGCTCAACGGGACTTCTCTACGAGCAGTACTTC. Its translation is CASSSTGLLYEQYF.

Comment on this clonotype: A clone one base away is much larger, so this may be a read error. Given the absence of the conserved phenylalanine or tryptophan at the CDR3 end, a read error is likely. The chain's CDR3 is CASSLRVGSNQPQHY. The CDR3 DNA follows: TGCGCCAGCAGCCTCAGGGTCGGTAGCAATCAGCCCCAGCATTAT. The chain joins TRBV7-2 to TRBJ1-5; D perhaps matches TRBD1 (5 bases). Germline-derived CDR1 and CDR2 are SGHTA and FQGNSA. The CDR3 contains 15 residues.

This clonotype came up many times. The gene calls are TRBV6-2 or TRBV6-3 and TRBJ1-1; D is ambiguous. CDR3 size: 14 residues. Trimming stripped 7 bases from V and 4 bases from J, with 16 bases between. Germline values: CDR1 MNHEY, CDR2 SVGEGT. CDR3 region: CASTSLSEGTEAFF. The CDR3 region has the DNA TGTGCCAGCACCTCACTGAGTGAGGGCACTGAAGCTTTCTTT.

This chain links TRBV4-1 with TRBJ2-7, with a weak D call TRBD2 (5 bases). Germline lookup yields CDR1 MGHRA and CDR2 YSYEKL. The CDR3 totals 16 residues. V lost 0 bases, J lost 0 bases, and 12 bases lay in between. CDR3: CASSQESGESSYEQYF. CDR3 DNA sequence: TGCGCCAGCAGCCAAGAGAGCGGCGAAAGCTCCTACGAGCAGTACTTC.

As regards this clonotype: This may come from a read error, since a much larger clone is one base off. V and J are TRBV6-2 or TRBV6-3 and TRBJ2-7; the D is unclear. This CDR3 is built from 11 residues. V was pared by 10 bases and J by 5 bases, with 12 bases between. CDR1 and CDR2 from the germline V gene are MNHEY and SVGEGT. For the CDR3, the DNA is TGTGCCACCCCCCTCCTGAACGAGCAGTACTTC. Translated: CATPLLNEQYF.

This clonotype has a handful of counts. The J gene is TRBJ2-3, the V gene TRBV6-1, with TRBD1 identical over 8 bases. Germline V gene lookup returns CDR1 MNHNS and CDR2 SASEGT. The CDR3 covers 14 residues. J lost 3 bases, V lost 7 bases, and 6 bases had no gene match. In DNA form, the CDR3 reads TGTGCCAGCATCCAGGGGGCAGGAACAGATACGCAGTATTTT. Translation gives CASIQGAGTDTQYF.

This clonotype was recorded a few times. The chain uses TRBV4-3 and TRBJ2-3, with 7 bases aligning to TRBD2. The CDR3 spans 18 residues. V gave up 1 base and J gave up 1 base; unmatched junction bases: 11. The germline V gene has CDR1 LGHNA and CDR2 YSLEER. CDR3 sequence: CASSQVGGRALGTDTQYF. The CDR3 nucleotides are TGCGCCAGCAGCCAAGTTGGGGGGAGGGCCTTGGGCACAGATACGCAGTATTTT.

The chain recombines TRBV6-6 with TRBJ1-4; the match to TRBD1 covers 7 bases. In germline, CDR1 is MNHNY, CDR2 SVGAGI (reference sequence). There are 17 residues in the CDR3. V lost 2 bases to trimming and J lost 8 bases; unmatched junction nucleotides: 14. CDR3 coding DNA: TGTGCCAGCAGTTACCTAGGGACAGCCACCACAGGGGAAAAACTGTTTTTT. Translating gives CASSYLGTATTGEKLFF.

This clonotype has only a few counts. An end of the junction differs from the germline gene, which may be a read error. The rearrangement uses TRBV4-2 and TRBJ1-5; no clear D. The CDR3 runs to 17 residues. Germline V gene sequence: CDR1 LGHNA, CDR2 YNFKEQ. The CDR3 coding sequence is TGTGCCAGCAGCCAAGCGGGAGGTGGATCCCGCAATCAGCCTCAGCATTTT. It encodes CASSQAGGGSRNQPQHF.

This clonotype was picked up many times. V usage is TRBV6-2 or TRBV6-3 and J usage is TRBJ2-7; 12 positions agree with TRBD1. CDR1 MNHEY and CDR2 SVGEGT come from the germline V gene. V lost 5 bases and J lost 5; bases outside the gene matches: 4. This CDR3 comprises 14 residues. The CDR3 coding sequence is TGTGCCAGCAGTGCGGGACAGGGGGCCGACGAGCAGTACTTC. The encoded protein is CASSAGQGADEQYF.

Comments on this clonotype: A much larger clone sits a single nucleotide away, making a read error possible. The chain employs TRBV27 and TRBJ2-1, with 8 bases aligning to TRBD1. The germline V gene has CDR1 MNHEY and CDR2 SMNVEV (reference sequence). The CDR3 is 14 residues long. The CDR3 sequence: CTSSLYPGGGEQFF. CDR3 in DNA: TGTACCAGCAGTTTATACCCAGGGGGCGGTGAGCAGTTCTTC.

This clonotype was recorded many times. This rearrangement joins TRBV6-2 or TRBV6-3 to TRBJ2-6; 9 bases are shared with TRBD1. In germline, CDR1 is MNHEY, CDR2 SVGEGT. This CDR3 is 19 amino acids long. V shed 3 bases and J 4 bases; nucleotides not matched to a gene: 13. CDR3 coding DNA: TGTGCCAGCAGTTATATACGGGGACAGGGAACTCTGGGGGCCAACGTCCTGACTTTC. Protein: CASSYIRGQGTLGANVLTF.

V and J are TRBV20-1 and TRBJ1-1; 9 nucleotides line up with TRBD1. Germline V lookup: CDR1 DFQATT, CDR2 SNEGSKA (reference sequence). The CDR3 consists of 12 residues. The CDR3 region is CRATGGGTEAFF. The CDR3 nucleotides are TGCAGAGCGACAGGGGGGGGTACTGAAGCTTTCTTT.

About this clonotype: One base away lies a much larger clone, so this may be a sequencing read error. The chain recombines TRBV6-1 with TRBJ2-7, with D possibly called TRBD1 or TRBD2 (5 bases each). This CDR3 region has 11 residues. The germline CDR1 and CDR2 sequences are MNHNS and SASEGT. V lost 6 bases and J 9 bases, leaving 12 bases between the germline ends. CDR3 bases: TGTGCCAGCAGCGCCTGGGACGGGCAGTACTTC. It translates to CASSAWDGQYF.

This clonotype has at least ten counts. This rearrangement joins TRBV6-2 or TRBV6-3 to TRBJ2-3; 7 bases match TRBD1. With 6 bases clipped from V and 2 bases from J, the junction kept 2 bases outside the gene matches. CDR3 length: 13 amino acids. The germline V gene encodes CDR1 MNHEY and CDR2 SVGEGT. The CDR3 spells CASRGTATDTQYF. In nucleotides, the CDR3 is TGTGCCAGCAGGGGGACAGCCACAGATACGCAGTATTTT.

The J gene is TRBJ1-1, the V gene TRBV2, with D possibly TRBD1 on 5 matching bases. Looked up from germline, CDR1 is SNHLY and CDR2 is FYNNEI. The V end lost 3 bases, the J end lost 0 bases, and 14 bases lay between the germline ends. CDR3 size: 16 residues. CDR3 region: CASSDRVDSVNTEAFF. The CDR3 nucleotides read TGTGCCAGCAGTGACAGGGTTGATAGCGTGAACACTGAAGCTTTCTTT.

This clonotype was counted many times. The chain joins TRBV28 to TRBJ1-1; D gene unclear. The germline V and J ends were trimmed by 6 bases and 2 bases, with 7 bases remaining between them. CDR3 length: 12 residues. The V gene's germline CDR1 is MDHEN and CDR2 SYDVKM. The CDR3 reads CASSVGNTEAFF. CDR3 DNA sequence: TGTGCCAGCAGCGTTGGAAACACTGAAGCTTTCTTT.

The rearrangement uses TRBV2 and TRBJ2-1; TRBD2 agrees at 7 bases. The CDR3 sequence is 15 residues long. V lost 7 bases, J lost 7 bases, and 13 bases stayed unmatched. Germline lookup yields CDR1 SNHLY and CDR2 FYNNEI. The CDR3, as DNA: TGTGCCAGCAACGAGGATATAGCGGGTACTAATGAGCAGTTCTTC. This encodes CASNEDIAGTNEQFF.

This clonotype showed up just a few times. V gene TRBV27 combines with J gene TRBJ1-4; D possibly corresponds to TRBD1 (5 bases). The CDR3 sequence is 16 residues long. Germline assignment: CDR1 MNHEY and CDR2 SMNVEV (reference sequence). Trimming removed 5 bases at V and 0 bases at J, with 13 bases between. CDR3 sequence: CASSLATGATNEKLFF. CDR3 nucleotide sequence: TGTGCCAGCAGTCTTGCCACGGGGGCAACTAATGAAAAACTGTTTTTT. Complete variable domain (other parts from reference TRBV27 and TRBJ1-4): EAQVTQNPRYLITVTGKKLTVTCSQNMNHEYMSWYRQDPGLGLRQIYYSMNVEVTDKGDVPEGYKVSRKEKRNFPLILESPSPNQTSLYFCASSLATGATNEKLFFGSGTQLSVL.

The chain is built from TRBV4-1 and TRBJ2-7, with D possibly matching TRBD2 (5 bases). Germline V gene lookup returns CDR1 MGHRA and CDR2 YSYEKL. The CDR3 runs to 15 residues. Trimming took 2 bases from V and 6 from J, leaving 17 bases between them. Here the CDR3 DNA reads TGCGCCAGCAGCCAACGATCGGGGTTGGCCCGCGAGCAGTACTTC. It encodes CASSQRSGLAREQYF.

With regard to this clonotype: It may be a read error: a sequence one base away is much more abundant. CDR3 loop: CSALGAGGDQETKYF. The CDR3 DNA sequence: TGCAGTGCCCTTGGGGCGGGAGGGGACCAAGAGACCAAGTACTTC. The V call is TRBV20-1, the J call TRBJ2-5; 9 nucleotides match TRBD2. This CDR3 has 15 amino acids. Germline assignment: CDR1 DFQATT and CDR2 SNEGSKA (reference sequence).

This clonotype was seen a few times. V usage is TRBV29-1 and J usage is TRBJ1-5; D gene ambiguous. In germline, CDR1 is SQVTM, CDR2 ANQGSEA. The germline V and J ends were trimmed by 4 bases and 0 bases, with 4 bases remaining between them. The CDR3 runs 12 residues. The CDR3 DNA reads TGCAGCGTTGGTGATAGCAATCAGCCCCAGCATTTT. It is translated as CSVGDSNQPQHF.